Below, 10 T cell receptor beta chains from the same sample are listed, as sequenced in a study of blood T cells in healthy people across ages. Next came a second PCR, run for roughly 6 to 11 cycles, which used a sample-barcoded 5' primer along with a J-beta primer mix. TCRdb ran MiXCR on the 5' RACE reads and lists one entry per CDR3 protein. The table includes roughly 1.4 million distinct CDR3 sequences, approximately 59% detected once. Sequencing was performed on blood. The receptors derive from a man aged 18-30 years in good health.

V is TRBV9 and J is TRBJ2-4; the match to TRBD2 covers 10 bases. The end of the DNA is better explained by TRBJ2-5, so the J call may be wrong. The CDR3 is 14 amino acids. Germline V gene sequence: CDR1 SGDLS, CDR2 YYNGEE. CDR3 amino acids: CASSAGLARETQYF. Here the CDR3 DNA reads TGTGCCAGCAGCGCGGGACTAGCGAGAGAGACCCAGTACTTC.

The chain joins TRBV29-1 to TRBJ2-6; D ambiguous. CDR1 SQVTM and CDR2 ANQGSEA come from the germline V gene. This CDR3 spans 15 amino acids. The ends were cut back, 0 bases at V and 4 bases at J, with 10 bases in the middle. The CDR3: CSVEDGGFGANVLTF. DNA of the CDR3: TGCAGCGTTGAAGATGGTGGGTTCGGGGCCAACGTCCTGACTTTC. Using reference TRBV29-1 and TRBJ2-6 for the parts outside the CDR3, the full variable domain is SAVISQKPSRDICQRGTSLTIQCQVDSQVTMMFWYRQQPGQSLTLIATANQGSEATYESGFVIDKFPISRPNLTFSTLTVSNMSPEDSSIYLCSVEDGGFGANVLTFGAGSRLTVL.

This chain connects TRBV4-1 to TRBJ2-7; no clear D. Per the germline V gene, CDR1 is MGHRA and CDR2 is YSYEKL. The CDR3 sequence is 15 residues long. With 4 bases removed from V and 2 bases from J, the gap between germline ends came to 15 bases. CDR3 DNA: TGCGCCAGCAGCCTGGTGGTGGCAGGAACCTACGAGCAGTACTTC. Its protein is CASSLVVAGTYEQYF.

This chain links TRBV27 with TRBJ2-4, with D perhaps TRBD2 (5 bases). Trimming pared 7 bases from V and 13 bases from J, leaving 17 bases between. The germline V gene encodes CDR1 MNHEY and CDR2 SMNVEV (reference sequence). This CDR3 spans 12 amino acids. The CDR3 protein is CASKGSRWEQYF. For the CDR3, the DNA is TGTGCCAGCAAGGGCAGCCGATGGGAGCAGTACTTC.

This clonotype was found a few times. The chain recombines TRBV4-2 with TRBJ2-1; TRBD2 is a possible D gene (5 bases). V was trimmed by 0 bases and J by 0 bases, leaving 9 bases between them. Germline loops: CDR1 LGHNA, CDR2 YNFKEQ. This CDR3 is 16 amino acids long. The CDR3 loop reads CASSQEGESSYNEQFF. The CDR3 DNA sequence: TGTGCCAGCAGCCAAGAGGGAGAGAGCTCCTACAATGAGCAGTTCTTC.

The genes are TRBV25-1 and TRBJ2-1; TRBD1 agrees at 9 bases. This CDR3 comprises 14 residues. Germline values: CDR1 MGHDK, CDR2 SYGVNS. Unmatched junction bases numbered 4, after V lost 4 bases and J lost 6 bases. CDR3 DNA sequence: TGTGCCAGCAGTGTAACAGGGGGCTTCAATGAGCAGTTCTTC. Its protein is CASSVTGGFNEQFF.

The chain combines TRBV20-1 with TRBJ2-2; D may be TRBD2 (6 bases). Germline V gene lookup returns CDR1 DFQATT and CDR2 SNEGSKA (reference sequence). Trimming took off 4 bases at V and 8 bases at J, with 20 bases between the two ends. This CDR3 has 15 residues. The CDR3 DNA follows: TGCAGTGCTATCCCCAGGGAACGGGAGTTGGGGGAGCTGTTTTTT. Its translation: CSAIPRERELGELFF.

The chain has TRBV6-5 and TRBJ2-1; 10 positions match TRBD1. The CDR3 runs 15 residues. Trimming at V came to 2 bases and at J to 9 bases, leaving 7 bases not matched to a gene. Germline V gene lookup returns CDR1 MNHEY and CDR2 SVGAGI. In DNA form, the CDR3 reads TGTGCCAGCAGTTACCAGGGACAGGGGAGGGTTGAGCAGTTCTTC. This codes for CASSYQGQGRVEQFF.

This clonotype was picked up one time. V and J are TRBV4-1 and TRBJ1-1; perhaps TRBD1 as D (6 bases). Trimming left V 5 bases short and J 2 bases short, with 18 bases between. The germline CDR1 and CDR2 sequences are MGHRA and YSYEKL. The CDR3 length is 16 residues. The CDR3 nucleotides are TGCGCCAGCAGCTCCCCCGGGGGGCCAAGAAACACTGAAGCTTTCTTT. Translated: CASSSPGGPRNTEAFF.

The chain employs TRBV28 and TRBJ1-5, with 8 bases lining up with TRBD1. The CDR3 sequence is 17 residues long. The V gene end was trimmed by 3 bases and the J gene end by 1 base; junction bases not matched to a gene: 8. Germline CDR1 and CDR2: MDHEN and SYDVKM. The CDR3 spells CASSFLGQGKSNQPQHF. The DNA for the CDR3 is TGTGCCAGCAGTTTTTTAGGACAGGGTAAGAGCAATCAGCCCCAGCATTTT.